This T cell receptor beta chain was obtained from a study of blood T cell repertoires in COVID-19. In the study overall: Acute-phase and convalescent COVID-19 samples originated in the United States, Italy and Spain. PBMCs, B-cell-depleted T cells, or T cells provided the cDNA or gDNA that made up the material.

In the authors' workflow: Nucleated cell number was recorded as an estimate derived from reference gene primer amplification. Method: immunoSEQ multiplex PCR; TCRdb's copy keeps in-frame clones and lacks some. V and J calls and clone size are copied from that table; D and trimming were computed from the DNA. This table has approximately 130,000 clones, about nine tenths appearing once. Looked up from germline, CDR1 is SGDLS and CDR2 is YYNGEE. The CDR3 spans 15 residues. V lost 7 bases and J lost 6; bases outside the gene matches: 9. Sequencing was carried out using peripheral blood. V gene TRBV9 combines with J gene TRBJ2-2, with 10 bases matching TRBD1. This receptor was obtained from a man in his forties or fifties with active COVID-19. The CDR3 nucleotides read TGTGCCAGCGGACAGGGGGTATTCACTTCCGGGGAGCTGTTTTTT. This translates into CASGQGVFTSGELFF.